This T cell receptor (beta chain) originates from a study of blood T cell repertoires in COVID-19. The CDR3 is 14 amino acids. The germline CDR1 and CDR2 sequences are SGHTA and FQGNSA. V gave up 5 bases and J gave up 2 bases, with 12 bases separating them. Libraries were prepared by immunoSEQ multiplex PCR; TCRdb keeps only in-frame clonotypes and omits some of them. The sample records 310,000 or so clones, approximately 91% being singletons. The TCR originated in a woman aged 25-40 years with COVID-19, enrolled during active disease. The sample comprised peripheral blood. The chain carries TRBV7-2 and TRBJ1-2; D is uncertain. For the CDR3, the DNA is TGTGCCAGCAGCCAAACCGGGAGAAACTATGGCTACACCTTC. It specifies CASSQTGRNYGYTF.